The 25 T cell receptor beta chains presented below share a single source sample, sequenced in a study of blood T cell repertoires in COVID-19. Assay used: immunoSEQ multiplex PCR; TCRdb lists only in-frame clones, some missing. The sample gives 140,000 to 150,000 clones, about 88% of which show up once; about 2.3% is in the top ten. Sequenced: peripheral blood. The receptors here all came from a human donor in a cohort sampled during active COVID-19.

The J gene is TRBJ2-7, the V gene TRBV19; D might be TRBD1 (5 bases). Trimming pared 2 bases from V and 2 bases from J, leaving 13 bases between. Germline CDR1 reads LNHDA; CDR2 reads SQIVND (reference sequence). The CDR3 totals 15 residues. This CDR3 reads CASSIRPGYTYEQYF. DNA of the CDR3: TGTGCCAGTAGTATACGGCCAGGGTACACCTACGAGCAGTACTTC. Drawing the rest from reference TRBV19 and TRBJ2-7, the complete variable domain is DGGITQSPKYLFRKEGQNVTLSCEQNLNHDAMYWYRQDPGQGLRLIYYSQIVNDFQKGDIAEGYSVSREKKESFPLTVTSAQKNPTAFYLCASSIRPGYTYEQYFGPGTRLTVT.

The chain is built from TRBV11-3 and TRBJ2-1; TRBD1 might be the D (5 bases). CDR3 size: 15 residues. From germline, CDR1 is SGHNT and CDR2 YENEEA. V was trimmed by 2 bases and J by 1 base, leaving 9 bases between them. CDR3 protein: CASSLWGSSYNEQFF. CDR3 bases: TGTGCCAGCAGCTTATGGGGCTCGTCCTACAATGAGCAGTTCTTC.

Here the CDR3 DNA reads TGTGCCAGCAGTTCCAGGGGGCGTGGAACGTCTAATGAAAAACTGTTTTTT. Translation gives CASSSRGRGTSNEKLFF. This chain connects TRBV28 to TRBJ1-4; 8 positions agree with TRBD1. The germline CDR1 and CDR2 sequences are MDHEN and SYDVKM. Germline trimming cut 4 bases from V and 3 bases from J; bases unmatched to any gene: 10. CDR3 length equals 17 residues.

The chain joins TRBV15 to TRBJ1-4, with D possibly being TRBD1 (5 bases). CDR1 and CDR2 from the germline V gene are LNHNV and YYDKDF (reference sequence). V lost 4 bases and J 4 bases, leaving 13 bases between the germline ends. The CDR3 loop spans 15 amino acids. Here the CDR3 DNA reads TGTGCCACCAGCAACCCAAGGGGCCGTAATGAAAAACTGTTTTTT. It encodes CATSNPRGRNEKLFF.

J is TRBJ2-3 and V is TRBV7-2; 7 bases match TRBD2. The J segment lost 6 bases and the V segment lost 4 bases, leaving 16 bases of the junction unmatched. Germline V gene sequence: CDR1 SGHTA, CDR2 FQGNSA. This CDR3 has 17 amino acids. The CDR3 sequence: CASSSQLARDPIDTQYF. The CDR3 nucleotides are TGTGCCAGCAGCTCACAACTAGCGCGGGACCCGATCGATACGCAGTATTTT.

The chain joins TRBV18 to TRBJ2-7; 8 bases are a match to TRBD1. Unmatched junction bases numbered 14, after V lost 3 bases and J lost 4 bases. Looked up from germline, CDR1 is KGHSH and CDR2 is LQKENI. The CDR3 runs to 17 residues. The CDR3 coding sequence is TGTGCCAGCTCACCCCGGACCACCGGGACAGGCCTTTACGAGCAGTACTTC. Amino acids: CASSPRTTGTGLYEQYF.

The chain couples TRBV21-1 to TRBJ2-1; the table gives TRBD1 as D, unverified against the DNA. TRBV21-1 is classified as a pseudogene. The CDR3 has 17 residues. The CDR3 DNA follows: TGTGCCAGCAGCTCAACCGCCGGGACAGGGTCCTACAATGAGCAGTTCTTC. Translation: CASSSTAGTGSYNEQFF.

The rearrangement uses TRBV7-2 and TRBJ2-1; 14 bases match TRBD2. Losses at the gene ends were 6 bases for V and 1 base for J; bases not matched to a gene: 5. There are 17 residues in the CDR3. From germline, CDR1 is SGHTA and CDR2 FQGNSA. CDR3 in DNA: TGTGCCAGCAGTTGGACTAGCGGGGGGTCTTCCTACAATGAGCAGTTCTTC. The encoded protein is CASSWTSGGSSYNEQFF. The full variable domain, completed using reference TRBV7-2 and TRBJ2-1, is GAGVSQSPSNKVTEKGKDVELRCDPISGHTALYWYRQSLGQGLEFLIYFQGNSAPDKSGLPSDRFSAERTGGSVSTLTIQRTQQEDSAVYLCASSWTSGGSSYNEQFFGPGTRLTVL.

The rearrangement joins TRBV5-1 to TRBJ2-5; 8 nucleotides line up with TRBD2. The CDR3 runs 14 residues. Trimming removed 2 bases from V and 2 bases from J; junction bases left unmatched: 2. From germline, CDR1 is SGHRS and CDR2 YFSETQ. CDR3: CASSFSGDQETQYF. CDR3 DNA sequence: TGCGCCAGCAGCTTTAGCGGGGATCAAGAGACCCAGTACTTC.

This sequence joins TRBV27 and TRBJ2-1, with 12 bases lining up with TRBD2. With V trimmed by 4 bases and J by 5 bases, 3 bases remained unmatched. The CDR3 is 15 residues long. Per germline, CDR1 MNHEY and CDR2 SMNVEV (reference sequence). The DNA for the CDR3 is TGTGCCAGCAGTTCCGGACTAGCGGGAAACAATGAGCAGTTCTTC. It specifies CASSSGLAGNNEQFF.

V is TRBV4-1 and J is TRBJ1-5; D is uncertain. Trimming removed 1 base from V and 3 bases from J, with 10 bases in between. Germline CDR1 and CDR2: MGHRA and YSYEKL. The CDR3 runs to 15 residues. As DNA, the CDR3 is TGCGCCAGCAGCCAAGGGGCCGGAACCAATCAGCCCCAGCATTTT. This codes for CASSQGAGTNQPQHF.

The V and J genes are TRBV4-3 and TRBJ2-2; a possible D gene is TRBD1 (6 bases). The CDR3 consists of 15 residues. Germline V gene data show CDR1 as LGHNA and CDR2 as YSLEER. The ends were cut back, 0 bases at V and 7 bases at J, with 12 bases in the middle. The DNA for the CDR3 is TGCGCCAGCAGCCAAGATTACGAGGGGGTCGGGGAGCTGTTTTTT. This sequence encodes CASSQDYEGVGELFF.

The V gene is TRBV3-1 (or the pseudogene TRBV3-2), the J gene TRBJ2-5, with 8 bases lining up with TRBD1. V lost 4 bases, J lost 5 bases, and 9 bases stayed unmatched. The length of the CDR3 is 15 residues. From germline, CDR1 is LGHDT and CDR2 YNNKEL (reference sequence). Here the CDR3 reads CASSPPQGAEETQYF. The DNA of the CDR3 is TGTGCCAGCAGCCCCCCGCAGGGGGCGGAGGAGACCCAGTACTTC.

This clone has just a few counts. The chain links TRBV4-2 to TRBJ2-1; TRBD2 matches 8 bases. V gave up 1 base and J gave up 2 bases; unmatched junction bases: 7. There are 17 residues in the CDR3. Germline-derived CDR1 and CDR2 are LGHNA and YNFKEQ. The CDR3 bases are TGTGCCAGCAGCCAAGGTCCGGGGGGGTCCACCTACAATGAGCAGTTCTTC. Protein product: CASSQGPGGSTYNEQFF.

The rearrangement uses TRBV7-2 and TRBJ2-1, with 11 bases matching TRBD2. V shed 1 base and J 14 bases; nucleotides not matched to a gene: 7. The CDR3 has 14 amino acids. Germline V gene data show CDR1 as SGHTA and CDR2 as FQGNSA. The CDR3 is CASSLEPVAGGEFF. CDR3 bases: TGTGCCAGCAGCTTAGAGCCAGTAGCGGGGGGGGAGTTCTTC.

This chain connects TRBV2 to TRBJ2-7; 9 bases fit TRBD2. Germline loops: CDR1 SNHLY, CDR2 FYNNEI. The CDR3 extends over 14 amino acids. J was trimmed by 5 bases and V by 9 bases; bases with no gene match: 11. In nucleotides, the CDR3 is TGTGCCAGTAAGCCGGGACTAGCTATCCACGAGCAGTACTTC. Translating it yields CASKPGLAIHEQYF.

The genes are TRBV2 and TRBJ2-2; 11 bases are a match to TRBD2. The CDR3 is made up of 17 amino acids. Germline-derived CDR1 and CDR2 are SNHLY and FYNNEI. The V segment lost 1 base and the J segment 11 bases; nucleotides outside the gene matches: 12. The CDR3 sequence is CASSEGTLAGGLGELFF. The CDR3 nucleotides are TGTGCCAGCAGTGAAGGGACTCTAGCGGGAGGTCTGGGAGAGCTGTTTTTT.

The chain is built from TRBV10-2 and TRBJ2-2; 13 bases match TRBD2. Germline V lookup: CDR1 WSHSY, CDR2 SAAADI. V dropped 4 bases and J dropped 7; count of bases not matched to a gene: 9. CDR3 length: 17 residues. The CDR3 coding sequence is TGCGCCAGCAGTGGGACTAGCGGGGGTCTCGGGGGCGGGGAGCTGTTTTTT. Encoded protein: CASSGTSGGLGGGELFF.

The chain carries TRBV7-9 and TRBJ1-2; D call uncertain. In germline, CDR1 is SEHNR, CDR2 FQNEAQ (reference sequence). The V gene lost 10 bases and the J gene lost 6 bases, with 15 bases spanning the gap. This CDR3 region has 12 residues. Here the CDR3 reads CAIQDSPDGYTF. CDR3 DNA sequence: TGTGCCATTCAGGATTCACCTGATGGCTACACCTTC.

The gene calls are TRBV30 and TRBJ1-2, with D maybe TRBD1 (5 bases). CDR3 length: 13 residues. Germline V gene sequence: CDR1 GTSNPN, CDR2 SVGIG (reference sequence). The CDR3 loop reads CVFSKGGGSGYTF. In DNA, the CDR3 is TGTGTTTTCTCGAAGGGCGGGGGAAGTGGCTACACCTTC.

The chain joins TRBV30 to TRBJ2-2; 11 bases map to TRBD2. Looked up from germline, CDR1 is GTSNPN and CDR2 is SVGIG (reference sequence). The length of the CDR3 is 16 residues. After removal of 4 bases from V and 1 base from J, the junction contained 5 bases not matched to a gene. The CDR3 reads CAWTPLAGGNTGELFF. The CDR3 region has the DNA TGTGCCTGGACGCCCCTAGCGGGAGGGAACACCGGGGAGCTGTTTTTT.

The CDR3 sequence: CASSLAGGRDIQYF. In nucleotides, the CDR3 is TGTGCCAGCAGCTTGGCTGGAGGGAGAGACATTCAGTACTTC. This chain joins TRBV5-4 and TRBJ2-4, with TRBD2 as a possible D gene (6 bases). Trimming shortened V by 0 bases and J by 8 bases, and 12 bases separated the two germline ends. There are 14 residues in the CDR3. Germline V gene sequence: CDR1 SGHNT, CDR2 YYREEE (reference sequence).

J is TRBJ2-2 and V is TRBV7-3; D is unresolved. This CDR3 has 14 residues. Germline-derived CDR1 and CDR2 are SGHTA and FQGTGA. The V and J ends lost 5 bases and 1 base respectively, with 8 bases between them. As DNA, the CDR3 is TGTGCCAGCAGCCAAACAGAGAACACCGGGGAGCTGTTTTTT. As protein: CASSQTENTGELFF.

This rearrangement joins TRBV28 to TRBJ1-6, with 9 bases that match TRBD1. V dropped 2 bases and J dropped 8; count of bases not matched to a gene: 7. From germline, CDR1 is MDHEN and CDR2 SYDVKM. CDR3 length: 16 residues. This CDR3 is CASSLRGGQGYSPLHF. As DNA, the CDR3 is TGTGCCAGCAGTTTACGCGGCGGACAGGGGTATTCACCCCTCCACTTT.

This clone occurred once. The chain has TRBV5-5 and TRBJ1-1, with D possibly matching TRBD1 (6 bases). CDR1 and CDR2 (germline): SGHKS, YYEKEE (reference sequence). V lost 3 bases to trimming and J lost 1 base, with 10 bases between them. The length of the CDR3 is 14 residues. The CDR3 protein is CASSWKGGNTEAFF. CDR3 in DNA: TGTGCCAGCAGCTGGAAAGGGGGGAACACTGAAGCTTTCTTT.